This T cell receptor beta chain came from a study of blood T cell repertoires in COVID-19. Looking at the study overall: Material from acute and convalescent COVID-19 was sourced from the United States, Italy and Spain. T cells, B-cell-depleted T cells, or PBMCs supplied cDNA or gDNA.

Concerning this clone itself: Other nucleotide sequences in the sample specify the same CDR3.

With V trimmed by 4 bases and J by 3 bases, 3 bases remained unmatched. Germline CDR1 reads LGHDT; CDR2 reads YNNKEL (reference sequence). This CDR3 has 13 residues. In the original workflow: For nucleated cells, counts were estimated from reference gene primer amplification. Using immunoSEQ multiplex PCR, the repertoire was profiled, and TCRdb retains in-frame clones only, with some absent. The V and J calls and clone size come from that table; D and trimming were worked out from the DNA. In the table there are 200,000 to 300,000 clones, 80% to 85% of which are singletons. V is TRBV3-1 (or the pseudogene TRBV3-2) and J is TRBJ2-7, with 7 nucleotides matching TRBD1. The sequence was collected from a man between 60 and 70 years old with acute or convalescent COVID-19. Sequencing was performed on peripheral blood. The CDR3 region is CASSPRDSYEQYF. The DNA of the CDR3 is TGTGCCAGCAGCCCTCGGGACAGCTACGAGCAGTACTTC.